This T cell receptor beta chain emerged from a study of blood T cell repertoires in COVID-19. Study information: Specimens from acute and convalescent COVID-19 originated in the United States, Italy and Spain. Sources were T cells, B-cell-depleted T cells, or PBMCs; the material itself was cDNA or gDNA.

The CDR3 sequence is 13 residues long. CDR1 is LGHNA and CDR2 is YNFKEQ in the germline V gene. Trimming stripped 4 bases from V and 3 bases from J, with 9 bases between. In the original analysis: Using reference gene primer amplification, nucleated cell counts were estimated. Repertoires were generated with immunoSEQ multiplex PCR, while TCRdb's copy carries only in-frame clones and drops some. The V and J calls and clone size come from that table; D and trimming were worked out from the DNA. The sample comprises 100,000 to 120,000 clones, roughly 90% of which are singletons, and 8.4% rests with the top ten.

Sequenced: peripheral blood. The V gene is TRBV4-2, the J gene TRBJ1-1, with TRBD1 as a possible D gene (5 bases). The sequence derives from a woman aged 70-85 years who had recovered from COVID-19. CDR3 amino acids: CASSREGDTEAFF. In DNA form, the CDR3 reads TGTGCCAGCAGCCGGGAAGGGGACACTGAAGCTTTCTTT.